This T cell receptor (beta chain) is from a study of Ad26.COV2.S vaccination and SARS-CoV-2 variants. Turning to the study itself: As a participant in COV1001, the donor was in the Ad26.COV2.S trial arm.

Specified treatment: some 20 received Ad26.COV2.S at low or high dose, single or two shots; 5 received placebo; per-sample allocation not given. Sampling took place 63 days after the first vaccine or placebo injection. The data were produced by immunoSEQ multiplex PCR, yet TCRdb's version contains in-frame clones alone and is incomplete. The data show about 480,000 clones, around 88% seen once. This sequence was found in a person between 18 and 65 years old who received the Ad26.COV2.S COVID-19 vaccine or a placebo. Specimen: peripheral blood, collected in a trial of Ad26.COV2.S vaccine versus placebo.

DNA for the CDR3: TGTGCCAGCAGCTCTCCCCCGGATTGGACGAACACCGGGGAGCTGTTTTTT. It translates to CASSSPPDWTNTGELFF. The chain is built from TRBV6-2 or TRBV6-3 and TRBJ2-2; D is unresolved. V lost 6 bases to trimming and J lost 0 bases, with 17 bases between them. Germline assignment: CDR1 MNHEY and CDR2 SVGEGT. The CDR3 is 17 residues long.